This TCR beta chain came from a study of CD8 T cells in Susac syndrome. Study-wide findings and caveats: Individuals included in the TCR sequencing and HLA analysis were acknowledged by the study to be relatively few in number.

About this clonotype itself: Its antigen is as yet unknown.

With 2 bases removed from V and 11 bases from J, the gap between germline ends came to 18 bases. The CDR3 sequence is 14 residues long. Germline V gene data show CDR1 as SEHNR and CDR2 as FQNEAQ (reference sequence). Negative magnetic isolation gave CD8+ and CD4+ cells; FACS enriched CD8+ TEMRA. A quantity of about 0.5 to 1 ug RNA underwent reverse transcription using random hexamers. The TCR beta CDR3 was amplified by immunoSEQ multiplex PCR across 54 Vbeta, 13 Jbeta. Via MiXCR, TCRdb re-called the immunoSEQ multiplex PCR reads, giving one row per CDR3 protein. Seen here are 70,000 or so distinct CDR3 sequences, over 90% observed once, and the top ten hold roughly 0.24%.

V is TRBV7-9 and J is TRBJ1-1, with D hard to call. This TCR came from a human donor in good health. The sequencing sample was made of CD8+ T cells from PBMCs. CDR3 in DNA: TGTGCCAGCAGCTTAAGCATGACGGGGATTGACGCTTTCTTT. Translated: CASSLSMTGIDAFF. Supplemented by reference TRBV7-9 and TRBJ1-1, the full variable domain reads DTGVSQNPRHKITKRGQNVTFRCDPISEHNRLYWYRQTLGQGPEFLTYFQNEAQLEKSRLLSDRFSAERPKGSFSTLEIQRTEQGDSAMYLCASSLSMTGIDAFFGQGTRLTVV.